This TCR beta chain originates from a study of blood T cell repertoires in COVID-19. This study enrolled people aged roughly 18 to 89 from 20 to 25 US geographic areas. Repertoires were generated with immunoSEQ multiplex PCR, while TCRdb's copy carries only in-frame clones and drops some. The table records fewer than 500,000 clones, nearly 90% of them present only once. V dropped 1 base and J dropped 9 bases, with 16 bases sitting between them. In germline, CDR1 is SEHNR, CDR2 FQNEAQ (reference sequence). The CDR3 runs to 15 residues. Sequencing used PBMCs or T cells enriched from blood (not recorded which). The chain joins TRBV7-9 to TRBJ2-1, with a weak D call TRBD2 (5 bases). The sequence derives from a woman between 18 and 30 years old with acute COVID-19. CDR3 bases: TGTGCCAGCAGCTTAGATGAAGGAGGAAGATCTGAGCAGTTCTTC. This encodes CASSLDEGGRSEQFF. The entire variable domain, with the rest obtained from reference TRBV7-9 and TRBJ2-1, is as follows: DTGVSQNPRHKITKRGQNVTFRCDPISEHNRLYWYRQTLGQGPEFLTYFQNEAQLEKSRLLSDRFSAERPKGSFSTLEIQRTEQGDSAMYLCASSLDEGGRSEQFFGPGTRLTVL.